These T cell receptor beta chains were read from a single sample in a study of Tregs in tolerant kidney transplant recipients. TCRdb keeps only in-frame clones here, not all; method: immunoSEQ multiplex PCR. The sample shows 95,000 or so clones, approximately 93% of them seen only once. The sequencing used CD4+ T cells from blood (PBMCs), collected 12 months after the transplant. The receptors stem from a human patient who received a combined kidney and bone marrow transplant. Some T cells may possibly be graft donor cells. Both conserved end residues are part of each CDR3. D genes are given only for firm matches. Part of the rows lack a size; the others show once, few, many or a class for expanded clones.

TRBJ1-1	TRBV27	once	TRBD1	CASSLGWVTGTNTEAFF	TGTGCCAGCAGTTTAGGTTGGGTGACAGGGACGAACACTGAAGCTTTCTTT
TRBJ1-6	TRBV4-1	.	.	CATSLSDSPLHF	TGCGCCACCAGTCTCAGTGATTCACCCCTCCACTTT
TRBJ2-3	TRBV15	.	TRBD2	CATSRGGNLDTQYF	TGTGCCACCAGCAGGGGGGGGAACTTAGATACGCAGTATTTT
TRBJ2-3	TRBV7-3	.	.	CASSIGGPDTQYF	TGTGCCAGCAGCATAGGCGGGCCAGATACGCAGTATTTT
TRBJ1-5	TRBV28	.	TRBD1	CASSPGTAHNQPQHF	TGTGCCAGCAGCCCAGGGACAGCCCACAATCAGCCCCAGCATTTT
TRBJ2-7	TRBV7-6	.	.	CASSPGLRTNYEQYF	TGTGCCAGCAGCCCTGGGCTGAGGACTAACTACGAGCAGTACTTC
TRBJ2-6	TRBV15	once	TRBD2	CATSRGHSGTGANVLTF	TGTGCCACCAGCAGAGGACACAGCGGGACTGGGGCCAACGTCCTGACTTTC
TRBJ2-7	TRBV4-1	.	TRBD1	CASSSAWGTAPPGYEQYF	TGCGCCAGCAGCTCAGCCTGGGGGACAGCCCCTCCGGGATACGAGCAGTACTTC
TRBJ2-1	TRBV2	.	TRBD2	CASSESGGAWNEQFF	TGTGCCAGCAGTGAGTCGGGGGGGGCCTGGAATGAGCAGTTCTTC
TRBJ2-7	TRBV12-5	once	.	CASGPSGRVSYEQYF	TGTGCTAGTGGTCCCAGCGGGCGGGTTTCCTACGAGCAGTACTTC
TRBJ2-3	TRBV30	once	TRBD2	CAWRSRLAADTQYF	TGTGCCTGGAGGAGTCGACTAGCGGCAGATACGCAGTATTTT
TRBJ1-5	TRBV7-3	.	.	CASSPGGRFQPQHF	TGTGCCAGCAGCCCGGGGGGTAGGTTTCAGCCCCAGCATTTT
TRBJ1-1	TRBV19	.	.	CASSTLIRGGRTTEAFF	TGTGCCAGTAGTACTTTGATTAGGGGAGGAAGGACCACTGAAGCTTTCTTT
TRBJ1-2	TRBV6-6	.	.	CASSFNAGPKPYGYTF	TGTGCCAGCAGTTTCAACGCCGGTCCCAAGCCCTATGGCTACACCTTC
TRBJ1-3	TRBV6-5	.	TRBD1	CASRPTGLTGNTIYF	TGTGCCAGCAGGCCGACAGGGCTGACTGGAAACACCATATATTTT
TRBJ1-2	TRBV4-3	.	.	CASSQDAVNYGYTF	TGCGCCAGCAGCCAAGATGCAGTTAACTATGGCTACACCTTC
TRBJ1-2	TRBV5-1	.	.	CASSGLPPGTNYGYTF	TGCGCCAGCAGCGGGTTGCCGCCAGGTACTAACTATGGCTACACCTTC
TRBJ1-5	TRBV18	once	.	CASSTPGGRNQPQHF	TGTGCCAGCTCCACCCCAGGAGGCCGCAATCAGCCCCAGCATTTT
TRBJ2-2	TRBV7-2	.	TRBD2	CASSSGLAGVPGELFF	TGTGCCAGCAGCTCCGGACTAGCGGGAGTTCCCGGGGAGCTGTTTTTT
TRBJ2-1	TRBV11-2	.	TRBD2	CASSHRLAGGSYNEQFF	TGTGCCAGCAGCCACCGACTAGCGGGAGGCTCCTACAATGAGCAGTTCTTC
TRBJ2-2	TRBV11-3	.	TRBD1	CASSRTGTNTGELFF	TGTGCCAGCAGCCGGACAGGGACGAACACCGGGGAGCTGTTTTTT
TRBJ2-7	TRBV4-1	.	.	CASSQGTVTGVEQYF	TGCGCCAGCAGCCAAGGGACAGTGACTGGTGTCGAGCAGTACTTC
TRBJ1-1	TRBV2	once	.	CASSEVRGNTEAFF	TGTGCCAGCAGTGAAGTTCGGGGGAACACTGAAGCTTTCTTT
TRBJ2-2	TRBV7-2	.	.	CASSPELKTGELFF	TGTGCCAGCAGCCCCGAGCTTAAGACCGGGGAGCTGTTTTTT
TRBJ2-5	TRBV15	.	.	CATSSDGLRETQYF	TGTGCCACCAGTAGCGACGGGTTGAGGGAGACCCAGTACTTC
TRBJ1-6	TRBV27	.	.	CASGQFNSPLHF	TGTGCCAGTGGACAGTTTAATTCACCCCTCCACTTT
TRBJ2-5	TRBV4-2	.	TRBD2	CASSQGLAGGRETQYF	TGTGCCAGCAGCCAGGGGCTAGCGGGAGGACGCGAGACCCAGTACTTC
TRBJ2-4	TRBV7-9	.	.	CASSLAGENIQYF	TGTGCCAGCAGCTTAGCGGGAGAAAACATTCAGTACTTC
TRBJ1-6	TRBV7-9	.	.	CASSVGESYNSPLHF	TGTGCCAGCAGCGTAGGGGAGTCCTATAATTCCCCCCTCCACTTT
TRBJ2-1	TRBV28	.	.	CASRTQYNEQFF	TGTGCCAGCAGGACACAGTACAATGAGCAGTTCTTC
TRBJ2-2	TRBV9	once	.	CASSVTPNTGELFF	TGTGCCAGCAGCGTAACTCCCAACACCGGGGAGCTGTTTTTT
TRBJ1-2	TRBV4-2	.	.	CASSQDLPIGQGGYTF	TGTGCCAGCAGCCAAGATCTTCCTATCGGGCAGGGCGGCTACACCTTC
TRBJ1-6	TRBV2	.	.	CASRVPVRGPLHF	TGTGCCAGCAGGGTACCGGTGCGGGGACCCCTCCACTTT
TRBJ2-3	TRBV18	.	.	CASFTRGTDTQYF	TGTGCCAGCTTTACTAGGGGCACAGATACGCAGTATTTT
TRBJ2-5	TRBV7-2	once	.	CASSVQETQYF	TGTGCCAGCAGCGTACAAGAGACCCAGTACTTC
TRBJ1-5	TRBV6-6	once	TRBD1	CASSYSGTGGSQPQHF	TGTGCCAGCAGTTACTCGGGGACAGGGGGGAGTCAGCCCCAGCATTTT
TRBJ2-1	TRBV20-1	.	.	CSALYNEQFF	TGCAGTGCTTTATACAATGAGCAGTTCTTC
TRBJ2-7	TRBV7-3	.	.	CASSLWAGRSYEQYF	TGTGCCAGCAGCTTATGGGCAGGGCGATCCTACGAGCAGTACTTC
TRBJ2-7	TRBV5-1	.	.	CASSVLGYEQYF	TGCGCCAGCAGCGTTTTGGGCTACGAGCAGTACTTC
TRBJ2-7	TRBV7-3	.	.	CASSLLAGAPYEQYF	TGTGCCAGCAGCTTACTGGCGGGGGCCCCCTACGAGCAGTACTTC
TRBJ2-7	TRBV11-1	.	TRBD2	CASSLYPQGLAGEQYF	TGTGCCAGCAGCTTATATCCCCAGGGACTAGCGGGCGAGCAGTACTTC
TRBJ2-2	TRBV19	.	TRBD1	CASLKGLGQGYTGELFF	TGTGCCAGTTTAAAGGGCCTGGGACAGGGATACACCGGGGAGCTGTTTTTT
TRBJ1-2	TRBV27	.	.	CASSLGGAIGYGYTF	TGTGCCAGCAGTTTGGGCGGGGCGATCGGGTATGGCTACACCTTC
TRBJ1-3	TRBV10-3	.	.	CAISEYAGTGNTIYF	TGTGCCATCAGTGAGTACGCGGGAACTGGAAACACCATATATTTT
TRBJ2-5	TRBV19	.	TRBD2	CASSPAAGVGEETQYF	TGTGCCAGTAGTCCTGCGGCGGGAGTGGGGGAAGAGACCCAGTACTTC
TRBJ1-1	TRBV7-9	.	.	CASSLWGGYVNTEAFF	TGTGCCAGCAGCTTATGGGGGGGTTACGTGAACACTGAAGCTTTCTTT
TRBJ2-1	TRBV19	.	.	CASSIIWGGVGYNEQFF	TGTGCCAGTTCGATTATTTGGGGCGGGGTAGGCTACAATGAGCAGTTCTTC
TRBJ2-7	TRBV19	.	TRBD1	CASSMRDRGHEQYF	TGTGCCAGTAGTATGAGGGACAGGGGCCACGAGCAGTACTTC
TRBJ1-2	TRBV27	.	TRBD1	CASSRTGPYYGYTF	TGTGCCAGCAGTCGGACAGGGCCCTACTATGGCTACACCTTC
TRBJ2-1	TRBV19	.	TRBD2	CASSIGTSGRGEQFF	TGTGCCAGTAGTATTGGGACTAGCGGGAGGGGTGAGCAGTTCTTC
TRBJ1-1	TRBV15	.	.	CATSRDRGGRDEAFF	TGTGCCACCAGCAGAGATAGGGGGGGGCGGGATGAAGCTTTCTTT
TRBJ2-2	TRBV7-8	.	.	CASSLVIAGGELFF	TGTGCCAGCAGCTTAGTGATTGCGGGGGGGGAGCTGTTTTTT
TRBJ2-1	TRBV11-3	.	TRBD1	CASSSHYGQGTHNEQFF	TGTGCCAGCAGCTCCCACTACGGACAGGGGACCCACAATGAGCAGTTCTTC
TRBJ2-2	TRBV5-1	.	TRBD2	CASRLSGRRAGELFF	TGCGCCAGCAGACTTAGCGGGAGAAGGGCCGGGGAGCTGTTTTTT
TRBJ2-3	TRBV7-2	.	TRBD2	CASSLGLAGGQADTQYF	TGTGCCAGCAGCTTGGGACTAGCGGGAGGGCAGGCAGATACGCAGTATTTT
TRBJ2-7	TRBV5-1	.	TRBD1	CASSSTGTGAYEQYF	TGCGCCAGCAGCTCAACCGGGACAGGGGCGTACGAGCAGTACTTC
TRBJ2-7	TRBV30	.	TRBD2	CGGRAAPRYEQYF	TGTGGTGGGAGGGCAGCCCCTCGCTACGAGCAGTACTTC
TRBJ1-2	TRBV7-2	.	.	CASSLEGIRVAYGYTF	TGTGCCAGCAGCTTAGAGGGGATCAGGGTTGCCTATGGCTACACCTTC
TRBJ2-5	TRBV14	.	.	CASSQEWHQEETQYF	TGTGCCAGCAGCCAAGAGTGGCACCAGGAAGAGACCCAGTACTTC